Listed below are T cell receptor beta chains from one sample, sequenced in a study of shared clonotypes between healthy human individuals. Sequenced by immunoSEQ multiplex PCR; TCRdb stores in-frame clones only, minus some. Seen here are roughly 2.6 million clones, around 90% observed once, and the top ten hold about 0.13%. The sample comprised naive CD4+ T cells sorted from blood. The receptors here all came from a man younger than 35 in good health. Each CDR3 is given without its conserved first and last residue.

V gene	J gene	CDR3 protein
TRBV6-1	TRBJ1-4	ASSESRTGGGYEKLF
TRBV18	TRBJ2-3	ASSPLAESTDTQY
TRBV2	TRBJ1-2	ASSENVNYGYT
TRBV7-2	TRBJ2-7	AGSRGKSYEQY
TRBV20-1	TRBJ2-7	SAGDSYEQY
TRBV13	TRBJ2-3	ASSLGLAGGTDTQY
TRBV27	TRBJ1-6	ASSLWGREYGSPLH
TRBV11-2	TRBJ1-1	ASTRWSGNTEAF
TRBV19	TRBJ1-1	ASSIGGQLNTEAF
TRBV6-5	TRBJ2-6	ATQRAFGANVLT
TRBV18	TRBJ2-1	ASSPYGGSNEQF
TRBV18	TRBJ2-7	ASSPNRDEQY
TRBV11-2	TRBJ2-7	ASGRTGADLSEQY
TRBV10-3	TRBJ2-1	AIRETETYNEQF
TRBV18	TRBJ2-1	ASSPPSASGRSEQF
TRBV2	TRBJ1-2	ASSEQDYGYT
TRBV27	-	ASSPSRLAGPSYEQY
TRBV10-3	TRBJ2-1	AISDLGAGYNEQF
TRBV7-9	TRBJ1-4	ASSLAPKTSFATNEKLF
TRBV7-2	TRBJ2-7	ASSRTMASYEQY
TRBV5-1	TRBJ1-5	ASRPDRSSNQPQH
TRBV5-5	TRBJ1-4	ASSLEVSGQSNEKLF
TRBV5-1	TRBJ1-2	ASSGDGTANYGYT
TRBV5-1	TRBJ2-7	ASTQGLDHEQY
TRBV6-1	TRBJ2-7	ASDSYEQY
TRBV7-9	TRBJ2-3	ASSSMGDTQY
TRBV6-5	TRBJ1-5	ASRPGGGQPQH
TRBV14	TRBJ2-7	ASSQVVQQQY
TRBV5-5	TRBJ2-6	ASSLGVSGANVLT
TRBV7-2	TRBJ1-1	ASSIQLNTEAF
TRBV5-4	TRBJ2-2	ASSLREEELF
TRBV5-1	TRBJ1-1	ASSLAGAANTEAF
TRBV9	TRBJ1-2	ASSVGGGSNYGYT
TRBV6-5	TRBJ2-2	ASSRGPYTGELF
TRBV30	TRBJ1-5	AWSGGGLQPQH
TRBV7-2	TRBJ2-2	ASSLGDRAPLSNTGELF
TRBV6-6	TRBJ1-5	ASIFNTASNQPQH
TRBV7-9	TRBJ1-3	ASSRISSGNTIY
TRBV5-1	TRBJ1-2	ASSPEPGDYGYT
TRBV7-2	TRBJ2-3	ASSLGWSGLAGGTDTQY
TRBV18	TRBJ2-7	ASSPVPLAEQY
TRBV4-1	TRBJ2-2	ASGGPPNTGELF
TRBV11-1	TRBJ2-1	ASSLGGGAYNEQF
TRBV11-2	TRBJ2-7	ASSQYGQSYEQY
TRBV7-2	TRBJ2-1	ASSLADLSYNEQF
TRBV10-3	TRBJ2-5	AISQGAEETQY
TRBV14	TRBJ2-2	ASSRTGELF
TRBV5-1	TRBJ2-1	ASSSTSGVYNEQF